The next 18 T cell receptor beta chains were all read from a single sample in a study of T cells in Graves' hyperthyroidism and ophthalmopathy (dated by TCRdb to between 2018 and 2020). The method behind the library was multiplex PCR. TCRdb names Illumina HiSeq 2000 as the instrument used. The TCR beta CDR3 regions were amplified from the RNA transcripts. For the first round of RT-PCR on the TCR CDR3, the HTBI primer set was used together with the Qiagen OneStep RT-PCR kit. The public reads were reprocessed in TCRdb via fastp at Q25 and MiXCR, keeping in-frame beta chains. Entries are consolidated by CDR3 protein sequence, retaining the most common genes and DNA. Across this sample there are about 600,000 distinct CDR3 sequences, with about 16% seen only once. Clones ranked in the top ten supply 2.5% to 4% of the sample. The specimen sequenced was blood. Source of these receptors: a woman between 40 and 50 years old with Graves' ophthalmopathy.

The CDR3 nucleotides are TGTGCCAGCAGTGTGACAGAGAAAGATTCACCCCTCCACTTT. This translates into CASSVTEKDSPLHF. The chain uses TRBV6-2 or TRBV6-3 and TRBJ1-6; perhaps TRBD1 as D (5 bases). The CDR3 runs 14 residues. Trimming took 5 bases from V and 8 from J, leaving 13 bases between them. Germline loops: CDR1 MNHEY, CDR2 SVGEGT.

This clonotype was found many times. The rearrangement joins TRBV11-3 to TRBJ2-1, with D unresolved. The CDR3 is 16 amino acids. V lost 4 bases and J lost 0, with 13 bases in between. CDR1 and CDR2 (germline): SGHNT, YENEEA. CDR3 in DNA: TGTGCCAGCAGCTCGTCCCACTCGGGCTCCTACAATGAGCAGTTCTTC. Its protein is CASSSSHSGSYNEQFF.

This clonotype was recorded at least ten times. J is TRBJ2-7 and V is TRBV6-1; a possible D gene is TRBD1 (6 bases). V lost 6 bases and J 3 bases, leaving 18 bases between the germline ends. Per germline, CDR1 MNHNS and CDR2 SASEGT. This CDR3 is 15 amino acids long. The CDR3 region has the DNA TGTGCCAGCAGAGCTTCTACCGGGACAAACTACGAGCAGTACTTC. Translation: CASRASTGTNYEQYF.

The gene calls are TRBV12-3 or TRBV12-4 and TRBJ2-2; tentatively, D is TRBD1 or TRBD2 (5 bases each). Trimming stripped 7 bases from V and 7 bases from J, with 16 bases between. This CDR3 region has 14 residues. The CDR3 protein is CASIPKLGVGELFF. CDR3 bases: TGTGCCAGCATTCCGAAACTGGGGGTCGGGGAGCTGTTTTTT.

This clonotype was picked up a small number of times. This chain links TRBV18 with TRBJ2-5; TRBD1 matches 7 bases. V trimming: 10 bases; J trimming: 1 base; junction bases outside the gene matches: 12. Per germline, CDR1 KGHSH and CDR2 LQKENI. The CDR3 covers 15 residues. The CDR3, as DNA: TGTGCCAACGGACAGGCTTGGTCCCTCCAAGAGACCCAGTACTTC. Amino acid sequence: CANGQAWSLQETQYF.

This clonotype was detected ten times or more. The rearrangement uses TRBV24-1 and TRBJ2-5; D remains ambiguous. The CDR3 is 14 residues long. V was pared by 5 bases and J by 2 bases, with 11 bases between. Germline CDR1 KGHDR, CDR2 SFDVKD. The chain's CDR3 is CATSGAGDQETQYF. CDR3 DNA: TGTGCCACCAGTGGGGCCGGCGATCAAGAGACCCAGTACTTC.

This clonotype was observed many times. The chain recombines TRBV6-1 with TRBJ2-2, with D tentatively TRBD1 (8 bases). V dropped 7 bases and J dropped 5 bases, with 14 bases sitting between them. The CDR3 spans 14 residues. Germline values: CDR1 MNHNS, CDR2 SASEGT. CDR3 region: CASKGQGGTGELFF. DNA for the CDR3: TGTGCCAGCAAAGGACAGGGAGGGACCGGGGAGCTGTTTTTT.

This clonotype appeared a few times. This CDR3 is CASSPQEGGELFF. The CDR3 DNA follows: TGTGCCAGCTCACCCCAGGAAGGCGGGGAGCTGTTTTTT. The chain uses TRBV18 and TRBJ2-2; D unclear. From germline, CDR1 is KGHSH and CDR2 LQKENI. CDR3 length equals 13 residues. Trimming took off 3 bases at V and 7 bases at J, with 9 bases between the two ends.

The table lists this clonotype with many counts. The gene calls are TRBV11-2 and TRBJ2-1; no firm D call. Germline assignment: CDR1 SGHAT and CDR2 FQNNGV. This CDR3 has 15 amino acids. Trimming cost V 0 bases and J 6 bases, with 12 bases left between them. CDR3 DNA: TGTGCCAGCAGCTTAGAGGGCCGAGCGTCCAATGAGCAGTTCTTC. Its protein is CASSLEGRASNEQFF.

This clonotype was found a few times. The rearrangement uses TRBV12-3 or TRBV12-4 and TRBJ1-6; D remains unclear. The CDR3 runs to 16 residues. The V gene lost 3 bases and the J gene lost 2 bases, with 11 bases spanning the gap. The CDR3 here is CASSFWQSAYNSPLHF. The CDR3 DNA follows: TGTGCCAGCAGTTTTTGGCAGTCCGCCTATAATTCACCCCTCCACTTT.

This clonotype was seen at least ten times. This chain links TRBV2 with TRBJ2-1; 7 nucleotides agree with TRBD2. Germline assignment: CDR1 SNHLY and CDR2 FYNNEI. J was trimmed by 10 bases and V by 3 bases; bases with no gene match: 3. There are 12 residues in the CDR3. CDR3 bases: TGTGCCAGCAGTGAGGTGGGAGGGGAGCAGTTCTTC. It is translated as CASSEVGGEQFF.

This clonotype turned up a few times. The chain couples TRBV7-2 to TRBJ2-7, with a tentative D call TRBD2 (5 bases). Germline V gives CDR1 SGHTA, CDR2 FQGNSA. There are 13 residues in the CDR3. V lost 5 bases and J lost 7, with 15 bases in between. CDR3 DNA sequence: TGTGCCAGCAGCCCCGGGGTGGGCGTAGAGCAGTACTTC. As protein: CASSPGVGVEQYF. The full variable domain, completed using reference TRBV7-2 and TRBJ2-7, is GAGVSQSPSNKVTEKGKDVELRCDPISGHTALYWYRQSLGQGLEFLIYFQGNSAPDKSGLPSDRFSAERTGGSVSTLTIQRTQQEDSAVYLCASSPGVGVEQYFGPGTRLTVT.

CDR3 nucleotides: TGTGCCAGCAGCACCCTCGTCCGGGCGTCTGGAAACACCATATATTTT. Amino acid sequence: CASSTLVRASGNTIYF. This sequence joins TRBV5-8 and TRBJ1-3; no reliable D call. Germline loops: CDR1 SGHTS, CDR2 YDEGEE. V was pared by 4 bases and J by 1 base, with 15 bases between. The CDR3 totals 16 residues. Variable domain in full (rest from reference TRBV5-8 and TRBJ1-3): EAGVTQSPTHLIKTRGQQATLRCSPISGHTSVYWYQQALGLGLQFLLWYDEGEERNRGNFPPRFSGRQFPNYSSELNVNALELEDSALYLCASSTLVRASGNTIYFGEGSWLTVV.

This clonotype was counted many times. The chain is built from TRBV29-1 and TRBJ2-5; 12 positions match TRBD2. This CDR3 has 15 amino acids. From germline, CDR1 is SQVTM and CDR2 ANQGSEA. V shed 6 bases and J 5 bases; nucleotides not matched to a gene: 10. CDR3 nucleotide sequence: TGCAGCGTCGCTAGCGGGAGGGCCAGGGGGGAGACCCAGTACTTC. It codes for CSVASGRARGETQYF.

The chain uses TRBV6-2 or TRBV6-3 and TRBJ2-5; no reliable D call. Deletions cut 7 bases from V and 2 bases from J, with 17 bases between. The CDR3 runs 15 residues. CDR1 and CDR2 (germline): MNHEY, SVGEGT. CDR3 amino acids: CASILGLVAQETQYF. In nucleotides, the CDR3 is TGTGCCAGCATTTTAGGTTTAGTGGCACAAGAGACCCAGTACTTC.

Many counts were recorded for this clonotype. The gene calls are TRBV30 and TRBJ2-3, with unresolved D. In germline, CDR1 is GTSNPN, CDR2 SVGIG (reference sequence). V was pared by 2 bases and J by 6 bases, with 6 bases between. This CDR3 contains 11 residues. In DNA form, the CDR3 reads TGTGCCTGGAGTTTCGTGGATACGCAGTATTTT. Translation gives CAWSFVDTQYF.

This clonotype appeared many times. The chain employs TRBV18 and TRBJ2-7; D is ambiguous. V gave up 4 bases and J gave up 7 bases, with 8 bases separating them. CDR1 and CDR2 from the germline V gene are KGHSH and LQKENI. The CDR3 loop spans 11 amino acids. This CDR3 reads CASSQGNEQYF. The CDR3, as DNA: TGTGCCAGCTCACAAGGGAATGAGCAGTACTTC.

The chain links TRBV18 to TRBJ2-2, with D tentatively TRBD1 (7 bases). Germline values: CDR1 KGHSH, CDR2 LQKENI. V dropped 9 bases and J dropped 1 base, with 12 bases sitting between them. This CDR3 region has 14 residues. The DNA for the CDR3 is TGTGCCAGTTGCGGGACAGAGAACACCGGGGAGCTGTTTTTT. Protein product: CASCGTENTGELFF.